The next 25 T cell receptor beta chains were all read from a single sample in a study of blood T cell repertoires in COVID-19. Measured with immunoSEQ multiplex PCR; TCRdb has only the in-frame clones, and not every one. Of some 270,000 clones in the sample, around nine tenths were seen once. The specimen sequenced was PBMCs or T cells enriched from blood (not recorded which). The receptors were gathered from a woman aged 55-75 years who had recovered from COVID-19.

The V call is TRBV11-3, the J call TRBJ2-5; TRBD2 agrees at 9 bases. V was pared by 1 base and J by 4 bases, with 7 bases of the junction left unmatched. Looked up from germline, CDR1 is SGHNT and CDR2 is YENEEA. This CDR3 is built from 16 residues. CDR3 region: CASSLGSGSGVETQYF. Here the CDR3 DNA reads TGTGCCAGCAGCTTAGGTAGCGGGAGTGGTGTAGAGACCCAGTACTTC.

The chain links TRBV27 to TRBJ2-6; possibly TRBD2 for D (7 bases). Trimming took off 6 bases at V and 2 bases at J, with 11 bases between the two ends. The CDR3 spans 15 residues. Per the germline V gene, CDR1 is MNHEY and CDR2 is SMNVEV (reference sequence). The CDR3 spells CASSSGGPGANVLTF. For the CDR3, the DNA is TGTGCCAGCAGCTCGGGGGGCCCTGGGGCCAACGTCCTGACTTTC.

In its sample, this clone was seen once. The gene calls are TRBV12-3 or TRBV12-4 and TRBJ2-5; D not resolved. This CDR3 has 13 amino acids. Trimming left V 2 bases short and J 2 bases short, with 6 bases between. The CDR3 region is CASSLLRQETQYF. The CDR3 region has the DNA TGTGCCAGCAGTTTACTTCGGCAAGAGACCCAGTACTTC.

The CDR3 reads CASSFRAGQVEQYF. The CDR3 coding sequence is TGTGCCAGCAGTTTCCGGGCAGGGCAAGTCGAGCAGTACTTC. The chain couples TRBV28 to TRBJ2-7; the D gene is possibly TRBD1 (5 bases). This CDR3 spans 14 amino acids. Trimming removed 3 bases at V and 6 bases at J, with 15 bases between. CDR1 MDHEN and CDR2 SYDVKM come from the germline V gene. Together with reference TRBV28 and TRBJ2-7, the CDR3 gives the full variable domain: DVKVTQSSRYLVKRTGEKVFLECVQDMDHENMFWYRQDPGLGLRLIYFSYDVKMKEKGDIPEGYSVSREKKERFSLILESASTNQTSMYLCASSFRAGQVEQYFGPGTRLTVT.

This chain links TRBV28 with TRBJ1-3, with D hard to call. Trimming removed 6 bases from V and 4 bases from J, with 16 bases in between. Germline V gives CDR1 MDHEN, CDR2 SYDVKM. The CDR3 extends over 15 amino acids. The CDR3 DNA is TGTGCCAGCAGCCTCGAGGTCATGAACGGAAACACCATATATTTT. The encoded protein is CASSLEVMNGNTIYF.

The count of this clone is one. The CDR3 bases are TGTGCAGGGAAAGGTGAGGGAGCCGAAAAACTGTTTTTT. Its protein product is CAGKGEGAEKLFF. The chain combines TRBV28 with TRBJ1-4; D is unclear. CDR1 is MDHEN and CDR2 is SYDVKM in the germline V gene. The CDR3 has 13 amino acids.

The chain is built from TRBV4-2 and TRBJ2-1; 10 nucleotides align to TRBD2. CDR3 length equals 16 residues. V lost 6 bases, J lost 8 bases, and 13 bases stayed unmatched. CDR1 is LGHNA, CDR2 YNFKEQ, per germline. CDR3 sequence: CASRLALAGVGDEQFF. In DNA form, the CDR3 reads TGTGCCAGCAGACTCGCGCTAGCGGGAGTGGGCGATGAGCAGTTCTTC.

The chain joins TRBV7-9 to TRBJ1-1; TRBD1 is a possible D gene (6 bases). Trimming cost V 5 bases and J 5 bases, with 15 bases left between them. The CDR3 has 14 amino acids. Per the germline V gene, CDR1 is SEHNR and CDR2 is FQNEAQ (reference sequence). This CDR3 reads CASSLGGARTEAFF. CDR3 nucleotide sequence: TGTGCCAGCAGCCTTGGGGGGGCGAGGACTGAAGCTTTCTTT.

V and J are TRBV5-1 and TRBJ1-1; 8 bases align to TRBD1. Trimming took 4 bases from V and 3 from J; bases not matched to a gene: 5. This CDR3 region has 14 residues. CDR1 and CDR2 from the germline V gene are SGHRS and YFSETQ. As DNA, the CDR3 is TGCGCCAGCAGCAAGGACAGGGTCTACACTGAAGCTTTCTTT. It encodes CASSKDRVYTEAFF.

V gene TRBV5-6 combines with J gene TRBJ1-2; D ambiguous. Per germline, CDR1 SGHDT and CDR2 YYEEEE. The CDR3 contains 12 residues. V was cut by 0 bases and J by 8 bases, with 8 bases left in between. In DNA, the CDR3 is TGTGCCAGCAGCTTGGCCTCGAGAGGCTACACCTTC. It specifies CASSLASRGYTF.

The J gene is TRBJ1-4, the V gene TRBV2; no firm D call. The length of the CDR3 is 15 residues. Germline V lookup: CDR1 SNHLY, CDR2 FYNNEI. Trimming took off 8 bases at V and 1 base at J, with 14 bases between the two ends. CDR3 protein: CASQRAPGTNEKLFF. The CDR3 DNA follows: TGTGCCAGCCAGCGGGCTCCAGGAACTAATGAAAAACTGTTTTTT.

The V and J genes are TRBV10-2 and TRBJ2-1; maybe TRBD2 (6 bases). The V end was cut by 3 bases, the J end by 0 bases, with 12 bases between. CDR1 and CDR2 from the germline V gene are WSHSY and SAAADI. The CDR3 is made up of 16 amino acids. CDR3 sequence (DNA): TGCGCCAGCAGTGATTCCCACGGGGGCTCCTACAATGAGCAGTTCTTC. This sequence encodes CASSDSHGGSYNEQFF.

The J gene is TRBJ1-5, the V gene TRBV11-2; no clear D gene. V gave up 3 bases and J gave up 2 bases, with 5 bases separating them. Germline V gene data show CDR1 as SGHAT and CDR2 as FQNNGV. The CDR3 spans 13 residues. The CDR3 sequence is CASSLRGNQPQHF. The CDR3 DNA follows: TGTGCCAGCAGCTTGAGAGGCAATCAGCCCCAGCATTTT.

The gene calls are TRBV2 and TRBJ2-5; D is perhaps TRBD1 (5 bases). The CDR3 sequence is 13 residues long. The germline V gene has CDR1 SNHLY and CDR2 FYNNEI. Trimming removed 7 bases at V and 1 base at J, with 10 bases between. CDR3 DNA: TGTGCCAGCATTAGGGGTTCCCAAGAGACCCAGTACTTC. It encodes CASIRGSQETQYF.

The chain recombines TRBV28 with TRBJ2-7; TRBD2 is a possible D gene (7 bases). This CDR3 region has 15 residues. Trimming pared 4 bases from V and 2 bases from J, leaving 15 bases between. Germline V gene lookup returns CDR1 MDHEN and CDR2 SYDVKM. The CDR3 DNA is TGTGCCAGCAGTTCGGAGGGGGGGTCGACCTACGAGCAGTACTTC. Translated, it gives CASSSEGGSTYEQYF.

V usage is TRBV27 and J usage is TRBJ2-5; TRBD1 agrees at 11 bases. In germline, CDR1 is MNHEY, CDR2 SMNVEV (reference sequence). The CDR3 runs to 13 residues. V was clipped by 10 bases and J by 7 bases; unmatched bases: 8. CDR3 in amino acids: CATGDRGRGTQYF. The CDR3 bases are TGTGCCACCGGGGACAGGGGGAGAGGGACCCAGTACTTC.

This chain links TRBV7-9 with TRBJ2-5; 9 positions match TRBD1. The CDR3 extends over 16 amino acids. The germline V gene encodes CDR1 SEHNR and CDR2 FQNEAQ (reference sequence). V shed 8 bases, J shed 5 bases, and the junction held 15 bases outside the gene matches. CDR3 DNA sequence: TGTGCCAGCGACTTGGGGCCGGACAGGGGAGGCGAGACCCAGTACTTC. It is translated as CASDLGPDRGGETQYF.

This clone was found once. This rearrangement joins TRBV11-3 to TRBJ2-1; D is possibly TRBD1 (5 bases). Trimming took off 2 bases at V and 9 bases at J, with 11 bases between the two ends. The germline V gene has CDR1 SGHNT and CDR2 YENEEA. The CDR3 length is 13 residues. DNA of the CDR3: TGTGCCAGCAGCTTAAGGGGTTCAGGTGAGCAGTTCTTC. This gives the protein CASSLRGSGEQFF.

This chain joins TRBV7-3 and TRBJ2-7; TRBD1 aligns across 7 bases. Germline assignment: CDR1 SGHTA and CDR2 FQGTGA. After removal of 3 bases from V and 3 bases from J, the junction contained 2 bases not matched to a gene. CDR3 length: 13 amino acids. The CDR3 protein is CASSLGQHYEQYF. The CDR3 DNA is TGTGCCAGCAGCTTGGGACAGCACTACGAGCAGTACTTC. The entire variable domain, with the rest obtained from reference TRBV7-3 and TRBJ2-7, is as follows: GAGVSQTPSNKVTEKGKYVELRCDPISGHTALYWYRQSLGQGPEFLIYFQGTGAADDSGLPNDRFFAVRPEGSVSTLKIQRTERGDSAVYLCASSLGQHYEQYFGPGTRLTVT.

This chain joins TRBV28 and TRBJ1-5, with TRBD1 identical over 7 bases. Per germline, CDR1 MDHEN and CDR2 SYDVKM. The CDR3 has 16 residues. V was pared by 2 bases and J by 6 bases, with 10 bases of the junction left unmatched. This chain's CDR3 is CASSLRDRPQLQPQHF. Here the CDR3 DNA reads TGTGCCAGCAGTTTACGGGACAGACCTCAGCTTCAGCCCCAGCATTTT.

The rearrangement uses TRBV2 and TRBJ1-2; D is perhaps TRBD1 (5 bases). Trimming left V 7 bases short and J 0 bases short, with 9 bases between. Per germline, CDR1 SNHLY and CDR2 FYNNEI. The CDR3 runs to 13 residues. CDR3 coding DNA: TGTGCCAGCACCAGGGAACCTAACTATGGCTACACCTTC. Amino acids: CASTREPNYGYTF.

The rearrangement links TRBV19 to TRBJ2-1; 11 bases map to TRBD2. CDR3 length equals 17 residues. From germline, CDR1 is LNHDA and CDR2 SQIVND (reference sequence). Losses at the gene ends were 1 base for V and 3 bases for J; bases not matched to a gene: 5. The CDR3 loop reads CASSIAGLAVIYNEQFF. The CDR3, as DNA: TGTGCCAGTAGTATAGCGGGACTAGCGGTAATCTACAATGAGCAGTTCTTC.

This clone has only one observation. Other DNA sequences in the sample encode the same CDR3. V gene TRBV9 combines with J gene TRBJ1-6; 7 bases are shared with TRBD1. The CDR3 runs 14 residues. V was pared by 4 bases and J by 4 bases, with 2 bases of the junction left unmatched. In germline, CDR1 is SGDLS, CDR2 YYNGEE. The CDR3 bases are TGTGCCAGCAGCTCGGGACAGTATAATTCACCCCTCCACTTT. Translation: CASSSGQYNSPLHF.

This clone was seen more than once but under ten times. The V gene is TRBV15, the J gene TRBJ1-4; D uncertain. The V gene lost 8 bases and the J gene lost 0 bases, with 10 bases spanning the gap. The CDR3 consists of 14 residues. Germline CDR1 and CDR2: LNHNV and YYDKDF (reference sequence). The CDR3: CATSGGATNEKLFF. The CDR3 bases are TGTGCCACCTCAGGAGGTGCAACTAATGAAAAACTGTTTTTT.

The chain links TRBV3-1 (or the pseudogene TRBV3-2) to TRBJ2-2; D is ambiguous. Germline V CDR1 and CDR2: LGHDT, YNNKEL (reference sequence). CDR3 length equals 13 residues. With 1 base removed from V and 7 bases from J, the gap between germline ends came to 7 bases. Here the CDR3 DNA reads TGTGCCAGCAGCCAAGTATCCGTCGGGGAGCTGTTTTTT. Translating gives CASSQVSVGELFF.